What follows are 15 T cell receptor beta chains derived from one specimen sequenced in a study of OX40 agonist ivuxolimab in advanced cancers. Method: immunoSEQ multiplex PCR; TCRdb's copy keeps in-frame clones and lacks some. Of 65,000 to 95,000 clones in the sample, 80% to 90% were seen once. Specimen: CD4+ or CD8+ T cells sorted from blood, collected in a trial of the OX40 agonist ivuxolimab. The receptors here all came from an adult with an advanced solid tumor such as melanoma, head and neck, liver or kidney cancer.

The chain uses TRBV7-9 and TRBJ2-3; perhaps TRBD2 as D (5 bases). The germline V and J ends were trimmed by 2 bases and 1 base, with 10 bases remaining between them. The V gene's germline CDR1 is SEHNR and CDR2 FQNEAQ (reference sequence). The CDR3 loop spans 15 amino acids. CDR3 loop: CASSLTGYGTDTQYF. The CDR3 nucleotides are TGTGCCAGCAGCTTAACGGGATACGGCACAGATACGCAGTATTTT.

The CDR3 DNA reads as TGTGCCAGCAGTGCCAGGGGGGGCGAGCAGTACTTC. This translates into CASSARGGEQYF. The chain is built from TRBV6-5 and TRBJ2-7; TRBD1 or TRBD2 may be the D gene (7 bases each). This CDR3 contains 12 residues. The germline V gene encodes CDR1 MNHEY and CDR2 SVGAGI. V was cut by 5 bases and J by 6 bases, with 11 bases left in between.

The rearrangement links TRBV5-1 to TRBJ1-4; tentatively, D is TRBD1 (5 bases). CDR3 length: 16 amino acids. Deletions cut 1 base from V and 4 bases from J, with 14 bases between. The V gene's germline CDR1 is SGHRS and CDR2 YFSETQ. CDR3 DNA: TGCGCCAGCAGCTTGTGGTCAGGGTCCGGTAATGAAAAACTGTTTTTT. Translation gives CASSLWSGSGNEKLFF.

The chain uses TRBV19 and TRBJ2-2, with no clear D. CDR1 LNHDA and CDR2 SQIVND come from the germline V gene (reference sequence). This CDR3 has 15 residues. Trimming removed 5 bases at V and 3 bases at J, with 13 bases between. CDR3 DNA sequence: TGTGCCAGTAGTCCCGAGAAGTGGGACACCGGGGAGCTGTTTTTT. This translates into CASSPEKWDTGELFF.

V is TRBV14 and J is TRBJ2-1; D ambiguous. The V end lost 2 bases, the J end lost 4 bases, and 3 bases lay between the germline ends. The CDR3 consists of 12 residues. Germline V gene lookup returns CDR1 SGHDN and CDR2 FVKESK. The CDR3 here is CASSQMYNEQFF. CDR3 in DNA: TGTGCCAGCAGCCAAATGTACAATGAGCAGTTCTTC.

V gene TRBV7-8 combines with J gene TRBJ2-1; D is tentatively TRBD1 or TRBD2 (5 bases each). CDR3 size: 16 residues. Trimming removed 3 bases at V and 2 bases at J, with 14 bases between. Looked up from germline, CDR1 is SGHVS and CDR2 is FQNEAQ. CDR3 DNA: TGTGCCAGCAGCTTGTACCGGGACGGAGCCTACAATGAGCAGTTCTTC. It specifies CASSLYRDGAYNEQFF. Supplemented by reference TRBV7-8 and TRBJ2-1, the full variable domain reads GAGVSQSPRYKVAKRGQDVALRCDPISGHVSLFWYQQALGQGPEFLTYFQNEAQLDKSGLPSDRFFAERPEGSVSTLKIQRTQQEDSAVYLCASSLYRDGAYNEQFFGPGTRLTVL.

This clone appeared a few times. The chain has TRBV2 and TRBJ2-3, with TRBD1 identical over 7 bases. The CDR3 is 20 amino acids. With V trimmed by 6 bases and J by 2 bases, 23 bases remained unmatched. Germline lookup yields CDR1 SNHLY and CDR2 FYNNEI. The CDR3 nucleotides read TGTGCCAGCAGGCTACAGGGGCGATTTGACGAGGGGATAATCACAGATACGCAGTATTTT. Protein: CASRLQGRFDEGIITDTQYF.

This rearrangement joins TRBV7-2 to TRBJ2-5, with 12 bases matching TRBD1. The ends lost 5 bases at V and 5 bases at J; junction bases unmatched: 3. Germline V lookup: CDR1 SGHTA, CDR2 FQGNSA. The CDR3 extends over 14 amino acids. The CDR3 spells CASSGTGGGETQYF. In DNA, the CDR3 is TGTGCCAGCAGCGGGACAGGGGGCGGGGAGACCCAGTACTTC.

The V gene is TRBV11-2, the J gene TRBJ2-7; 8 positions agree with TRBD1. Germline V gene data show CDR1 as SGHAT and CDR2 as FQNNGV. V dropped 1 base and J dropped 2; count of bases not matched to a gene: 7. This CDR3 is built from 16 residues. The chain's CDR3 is CASSLVLGQGPYEQYF. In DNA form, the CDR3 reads TGTGCCAGCAGCTTAGTTTTAGGACAGGGACCCTACGAGCAGTACTTC.

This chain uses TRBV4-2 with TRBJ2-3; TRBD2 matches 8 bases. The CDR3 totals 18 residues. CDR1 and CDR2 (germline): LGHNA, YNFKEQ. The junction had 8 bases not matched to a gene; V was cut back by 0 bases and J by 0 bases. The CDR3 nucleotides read TGTGCCAGCAGCCAAGAGGGCCCTAGCGGGTGGAGCACAGATACGCAGTATTTT. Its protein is CASSQEGPSGWSTDTQYF.

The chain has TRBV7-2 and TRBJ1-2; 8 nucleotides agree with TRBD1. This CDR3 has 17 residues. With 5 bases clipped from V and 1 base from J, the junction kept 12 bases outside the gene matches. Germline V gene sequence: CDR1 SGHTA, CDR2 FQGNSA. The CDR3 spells CASSQLFRTGSNYGYTF. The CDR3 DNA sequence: TGTGCCAGCAGCCAGTTATTCCGGACAGGGAGTAACTATGGCTACACCTTC. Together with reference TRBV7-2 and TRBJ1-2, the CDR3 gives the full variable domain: GAGVSQSPSNKVTEKGKDVELRCDPISGHTALYWYRQSLGQGLEFLIYFQGNSAPDKSGLPSDRFSAERTGGSVSTLTIQRTQQEDSAVYLCASSQLFRTGSNYGYTFGSGTRLTVV.

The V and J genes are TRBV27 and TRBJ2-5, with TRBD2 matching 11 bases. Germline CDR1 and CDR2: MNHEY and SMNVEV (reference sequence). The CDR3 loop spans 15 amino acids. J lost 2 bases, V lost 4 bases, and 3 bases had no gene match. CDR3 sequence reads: CASSSSGRQQETQYF. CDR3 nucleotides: TGTGCCAGCAGTTCTAGCGGGAGGCAACAAGAGACCCAGTACTTC.

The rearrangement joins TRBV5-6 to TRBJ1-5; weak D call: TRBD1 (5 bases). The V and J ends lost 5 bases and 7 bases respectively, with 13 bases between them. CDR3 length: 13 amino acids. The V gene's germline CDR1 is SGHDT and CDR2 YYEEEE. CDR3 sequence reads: CASSGGDRQPQHF. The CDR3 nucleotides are TGTGCCAGCAGTGGGGGGGACCGACAGCCCCAGCATTTT. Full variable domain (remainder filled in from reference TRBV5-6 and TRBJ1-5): DAGVTQSPTHLIKTRGQQVTLRCSPKSGHDTVSWYQQALGQGPQFIFQYYEEEERQRGNFPDRFSGHQFPNYSSELNVNALLLGDSALYLCASSGGDRQPQHFGDGTRLSIL.

The CDR3 sequence: CASSVSGTSGRKTGELFF. DNA for the CDR3: TGTGCCAGCAGCGTCTCCGGGACTAGCGGGAGAAAGACCGGGGAGCTGTTTTTT. The chain joins TRBV9 to TRBJ2-2; 14 nucleotides agree with TRBD2. The CDR3 has 18 amino acids. Trimming removed 2 bases from V and 5 bases from J; junction bases left unmatched: 8. Per germline, CDR1 SGDLS and CDR2 YYNGEE.

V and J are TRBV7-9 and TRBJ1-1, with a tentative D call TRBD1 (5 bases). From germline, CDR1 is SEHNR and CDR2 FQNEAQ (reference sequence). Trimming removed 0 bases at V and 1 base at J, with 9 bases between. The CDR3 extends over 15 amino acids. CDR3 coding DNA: TGTGCCAGCAGCTTAGCAGGGGCCGGGAACACTGAAGCTTTCTTT. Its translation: CASSLAGAGNTEAFF.